Below are 28 T cell receptor beta chains sequenced from a single sample in a study of blood T cells in healthy people across ages. Together with a sample-barcoded 5' primer, a J-beta primer mix was included in a second PCR lasting about 6 to 11 cycles. TCRdb passed the 5' RACE reads through MiXCR, listing each CDR3 protein once. The data show 1.5 million to 2 million distinct CDR3 sequences, less than 50% seen once. Sequenced material: blood. These receptors were obtained from a woman in her thirties or forties in good health.

CDR3 in DNA: TGTGCCACCAGTGATGCGGGGGCCTCCTACAATGAGCAGTTCTTC. It translates to CATSDAGASYNEQFF. V and J are TRBV24-1 and TRBJ2-1, with a possible D match to TRBD2 (7 bases). CDR1 is KGHDR and CDR2 is SFDVKD in the germline V gene. The ends were cut back, 3 bases at V and 0 bases at J, with 8 bases in the middle. CDR3 size: 15 residues.

This clonotype was observed once. The chain employs TRBV12-3 or TRBV12-4 and TRBJ2-2, with TRBD1 identical over 12 bases. V shed 4 bases and J 2 bases; nucleotides not matched to a gene: 2. The CDR3 is made up of 16 amino acids. This CDR3 reads CASSWGQGANTGELFF. The CDR3 DNA is TGTGCCAGCAGTTGGGGACAGGGGGCTAACACCGGGGAGCTGTTTTTT.

CDR3 nucleotide sequence: TGTGCCAGCAGTTCTGGAGGCGTGCAGTTCTTC. Its protein product is CASSSGGVQFF. The chain joins TRBV14 to TRBJ2-1; TRBD2 might be the D (5 bases). This CDR3 is built from 11 residues. Trimming shortened V by 6 bases and J by 12 bases, and 12 bases separated the two germline ends. In germline, CDR1 is SGHDN, CDR2 FVKESK.

This clonotype has a single count. The chain couples TRBV20-1 to TRBJ2-7; 8 bases are shared with TRBD1. The CDR3 loop spans 13 amino acids. Trimming removed 6 bases from V and 0 bases from J; junction bases left unmatched: 4. The germline V gene encodes CDR1 DFQATT and CDR2 SNEGSKA (reference sequence). The CDR3 DNA follows: TGCAGTGCGGACAGGGAGCACTCCTACGAGCAGTACTTC. Translation gives CSADREHSYEQYF.

V gene TRBV6-2 or TRBV6-3 combines with J gene TRBJ2-4; D is possibly TRBD1 (5 bases). The J call is in doubt because the DNA end fits TRBJ2-7 better. The CDR3 is made up of 15 amino acids. Germline CDR1 is MNHEY and CDR2 is SVGEGT. CDR3 protein: CASSVRRNRPDEQYF. The CDR3 nucleotides read TGTGCCAGCAGTGTCAGACGAAACAGGCCGGACGAGCAGTACTTC.

CDR3: CSVEASGYEQYF. For the CDR3, the DNA is TGCAGCGTTGAAGCATCGGGGTATGAGCAGTACTTC. The chain recombines TRBV29-1 with TRBJ2-5; D perhaps matches TRBD2 (5 bases). This CDR3 spans 12 amino acids. Trimming cost V 1 base and J 11 bases, with 14 bases left between them. Germline loops: CDR1 SQVTM, CDR2 ANQGSEA.

This clonotype was seen a handful of times. The chain joins TRBV7-3 to TRBJ2-1; 10 bases match TRBD2. Germline V lookup: CDR1 SGHTA, CDR2 FQGTGA. The V segment lost 2 bases and the J segment 7 bases; nucleotides outside the gene matches: 5. This CDR3 region has 15 residues. The CDR3 is CASSLQRGGGNEQFF. DNA for the CDR3: TGTGCCAGCAGCTTACAGCGGGGGGGCGGGAATGAGCAGTTCTTC.

The chain has TRBV20-1 and TRBJ2-5; TRBD1 matches at 8 bases. The CDR3 consists of 15 residues. CDR1 is DFQATT and CDR2 is SNEGSKA in the germline V gene (reference sequence). With 3 bases clipped from V and 4 bases from J, the junction kept 10 bases outside the gene matches. CDR3: CSASHSQGAGETQYF. The DNA for the CDR3 is TGCAGTGCTAGTCATAGTCAGGGGGCGGGAGAGACCCAGTACTTC.

This sequence joins TRBV29-1 and TRBJ2-1; TRBD1 or TRBD2 may be the D gene (5 bases each). Germline loops: CDR1 SQVTM, CDR2 ANQGSEA. CDR3 length: 16 residues. V was pared by 4 bases and J by 0 bases, with 16 bases between. The CDR3 region has the DNA TGCAGCGTTGGAGGGGCCGGGGTAGGCTCCTACAATGAGCAGTTCTTC. This translates into CSVGGAGVGSYNEQFF.

This rearrangement joins TRBV9 to TRBJ2-4; 10 nucleotides match TRBD1. This CDR3 is 15 amino acids long. V shed 3 bases and J 4 bases; nucleotides not matched to a gene: 4. Germline CDR1 and CDR2: SGDLS and YYNGEE. CDR3: CASSAGQGVKNIQYF. The CDR3 bases are TGTGCCAGCAGCGCCGGACAGGGGGTTAAAAACATTCAGTACTTC.

Turning to this clonotype: One base away lies a much larger clone, so this may be a sequencing read error. The chain couples TRBV20-1 to TRBJ2-1; D is uncertain. Per germline, CDR1 DFQATT and CDR2 SNEGSKA (reference sequence). This CDR3 has 11 residues. Deletions cut 2 bases from V and 3 bases from J, with 2 bases between. The CDR3 is CSARHYNEQFF. CDR3 nucleotide sequence: TGCAGTGCTAGACACTACAATGAGCAGTTCTTC.

V is TRBV7-2 and J is TRBJ2-3; 8 bases are a match to TRBD2. CDR3 length: 13 amino acids. The germline V gene encodes CDR1 SGHTA and CDR2 FQGNSA. V shed 9 bases, J shed 0 bases, and the junction held 2 bases outside the gene matches. The CDR3 spells CASKRGSTDTQYF. In DNA, the CDR3 is TGTGCCAGTAAGCGGGGGAGCACAGATACGCAGTATTTT.

The genes are TRBV5-1 and TRBJ2-2, with no clear D. CDR1 is SGHRS and CDR2 is YFSETQ in the germline V gene. Trimming removed 9 bases at V and 0 bases at J, with 3 bases between. The CDR3 totals 11 residues. The CDR3 spells CATTNTGELFF. The CDR3 nucleotides read TGCGCCACTACGAACACCGGGGAGCTGTTTTTT.

V gene TRBV6-5 combines with J gene TRBJ2-3, with TRBD2 matching 10 bases. The CDR3 sequence is 15 residues long. V gave up 5 bases and J gave up 4 bases; unmatched junction bases: 6. CDR1 and CDR2 (germline): MNHEY, SVGAGI. As DNA, the CDR3 is TGTGCCAGCAGTACCCATAGCGGGGGGTCAGATACGCAGTATTTT. Translating gives CASSTHSGGSDTQYF.

The chain joins TRBV7-9 to TRBJ2-1; 10 nucleotides line up with TRBD2. This CDR3 spans 19 amino acids. Germline V gene sequence: CDR1 SEHNR, CDR2 FQNEAQ (reference sequence). The V segment lost 0 bases and the J segment 5 bases; nucleotides outside the gene matches: 13. As DNA, the CDR3 is TGTGCCAGCAGCTTAGCGTTCAGGAAAGGACTAGCGGTAAACAATGAGCAGTTCTTC. Protein product: CASSLAFRKGLAVNNEQFF.

This chain links TRBV20-1 with TRBJ2-7; D is perhaps TRBD1 or TRBD2 (5 bases each). The germline V and J ends were trimmed by 3 bases and 3 bases, with 18 bases remaining between them. In germline, CDR1 is DFQATT, CDR2 SNEGSKA (reference sequence). CDR3 length: 15 amino acids. CDR3 bases: TGCAGTGCTAGGGTTTCTGGGGGTTTACTCTACGAGCAGTACTTC. Residues: CSARVSGGLLYEQYF.

The chain carries TRBV9 and TRBJ2-3, with a weak D call TRBD2 (6 bases). The CDR3 extends over 12 amino acids. V gave up 0 bases and J gave up 11 bases, with 10 bases separating them. Germline V gene lookup returns CDR1 SGDLS and CDR2 YYNGEE. The CDR3 sequence: CASSVGAGRQYF. CDR3 bases: TGTGCCAGCAGCGTAGGGGCGGGGAGGCAGTATTTT.

This sequence joins TRBV12-3 or TRBV12-4 and TRBJ2-3; 9 bases map to TRBD1. The CDR3 is 15 residues long. V gave up 6 bases and J gave up 0 bases; unmatched junction bases: 4. CDR3 loop: CASRRQGGSTDTQYF. The CDR3 nucleotides are TGTGCCAGCAGGCGACAGGGGGGAAGCACAGATACGCAGTATTTT.

This chain connects TRBV7-9 to TRBJ2-3; TRBD2 is a possible D gene (5 bases). This CDR3 is built from 14 residues. Trimming removed 5 bases from V and 4 bases from J, with 13 bases in between. CDR1 and CDR2 (germline): SEHNR, FQNEAQ (reference sequence). In DNA, the CDR3 is TGTGCCAGCAGCCCAGCTGCGGGTGCAGATACGCAGTATTTT. Translation gives CASSPAAGADTQYF.

The chain links TRBV2 to TRBJ2-5; D is unresolved. The V end was cut by 10 bases, the J end by 2 bases, with 14 bases between. CDR3 length: 13 residues. Germline-derived CDR1 and CDR2 are SNHLY and FYNNEI. The CDR3 loop reads CAISPMWQETQYF. The DNA of the CDR3 is TGTGCCATCAGCCCCATGTGGCAAGAGACCCAGTACTTC.

V gene TRBV18 combines with J gene TRBJ2-4; perhaps TRBD2 as D (6 bases). TRBJ2-7 explains the end of the DNA better; the J call may be wrong. The CDR3 loop spans 15 amino acids. The germline CDR1 and CDR2 sequences are KGHSH and LQKENI. CDR3 amino acids: CASSPREVRVHEQYF. The CDR3 DNA reads TGTGCCAGCTCACCAAGGGAGGTCAGGGTCCACGAGCAGTACTTC.

This clonotype occurred a few times. The rearrangement links TRBV20-1 to TRBJ2-5, with 7 bases fitting TRBD2. The CDR3 is 15 amino acids. Trimming at V came to 3 bases and at J to 4 bases, leaving 11 bases not matched to a gene. CDR1 and CDR2 from the germline V gene are DFQATT and SNEGSKA (reference sequence). This CDR3 is CSAREPGPGGETQYF. CDR3 DNA sequence: TGCAGTGCTAGGGAACCGGGACCGGGGGGAGAGACCCAGTACTTC.

The chain is built from TRBV7-3 and TRBJ2-1; the D is unclear. Germline V gene lookup returns CDR1 SGHTA and CDR2 FQGTGA. V was clipped by 2 bases and J by 4 bases, with 15 bases between them. There are 16 residues in the CDR3. The CDR3 nucleotides read TGTGCCAGCAGCTTAGATGGTAGGGCAGTTTACAATGAGCAGTTCTTC. As protein: CASSLDGRAVYNEQFF.

V is TRBV27 and J is TRBJ2-5; D might be TRBD2 (5 bases). The CDR3 extends over 15 amino acids. Trimming removed 2 bases at V and 1 base at J, with 11 bases between. The V gene's germline CDR1 is MNHEY and CDR2 SMNVEV (reference sequence). As DNA, the CDR3 is TGTGCCAGCAGTTTAGGGGAGTCGGGCCAAGAGACCCAGTACTTC. Its protein is CASSLGESGQETQYF.

The chain couples TRBV20-1 to TRBJ2-3; unclear D gene. The V gene's germline CDR1 is DFQATT and CDR2 SNEGSKA (reference sequence). CDR3 length: 15 amino acids. V lost 4 bases, J lost 0 bases, and 14 bases lay in between. In DNA, the CDR3 is TGCAGTGCTATCCCCCGGGCTACAAGCACAGATACGCAGTATTTT. Translating it yields CSAIPRATSTDTQYF.

The chain carries TRBV6-2 or TRBV6-3 and TRBJ1-4; maybe TRBD1 (5 bases). This CDR3 comprises 13 residues. The germline V gene has CDR1 MNHEY and CDR2 SVGEGT. Trimming shortened V by 5 bases and J by 13 bases, and 17 bases separated the two germline ends. The CDR3 nucleotides are TGTGCCAGCAGTGACGCCGTTGGGGCAGGACTGTTTTTT. It encodes CASSDAVGAGLFF.

The rearrangement uses TRBV4-1 and TRBJ1-2; 8 positions agree with TRBD1. The CDR3 covers 17 residues. Germline-derived CDR1 and CDR2 are MGHRA and YSYEKL. The J segment lost 2 bases and the V segment lost 1 base, leaving 9 bases of the junction unmatched. The CDR3, as DNA: TGCGCCAGCAGCCAAGTTTACAGTGGGACAGGAAACTATGGCTACACCTTC. The encoded protein is CASSQVYSGTGNYGYTF.

A few counts support this clonotype. The J gene is TRBJ2-6, the V gene TRBV11-2; 9 nucleotides agree with TRBD1. Losses at the gene ends were 2 bases for V and 3 bases for J; bases not matched to a gene: 2. Germline-derived CDR1 and CDR2 are SGHAT and FQNNGV. The CDR3 extends over 16 amino acids. In DNA form, the CDR3 reads TGTGCCAGCAGCTTAAGGGACAGGGTTGGGGCCAACGTCCTGACTTTC. Protein product: CASSLRDRVGANVLTF.